This TCR beta chain was recorded in a study of shared clonotypes between healthy human individuals. Study background: Plates per donor: three CD4 naive, three CD4 memory, two CD8 naive, one CD8 memory.

General observations from the study: Among donors, sharing of clonotypes was expected to be affected by sequencing depth. Generally, naive subsets (rather than memory subsets) showed larger estimated richness.

Germline CDR1 reads SGHTA; CDR2 reads FQGNSA. Trimming stripped 5 bases from V and 9 bases from J, with 14 bases between. This CDR3 contains 13 residues. 200 to 250 ng DNA, tens of thousands of T cell genomes, went into each sorted-subset replicate PCR. This table comes from immunoSEQ multiplex PCR, and its TCRdb copy is limited to in-frame clones, with some not included. The profile shows a few million clones, roughly 95% of them singletons. In the case of this clone: Antigen: not known.

Input material: naive CD4+ T cells sorted from blood. The subset denotes: CD45RA+ positively selected. J is TRBJ1-5 and V is TRBV7-2; D is undetermined. The sequence was collected from a man aged 18 to 35 in good health. The CDR3 bases are TGTGCCAGCAGCCCCGCGAGGGCAGGGCCCCAGCATTTT. Its protein is CASSPARAGPQHF.